The rows below give T cell receptor beta chains drawn from one sample of a study of early stage breast cancer tumors. TCRdb's table, derived via immunoSEQ multiplex PCR, lists solely in-frame clones and lacks some. The sample records tens of thousands of clones, approximately 80% being singletons. Material for sequencing was blood. The receptor source for this set is a person aged 30-39 years with breast cancer. The CDR3 runs from the conserved cysteine through the conserved F or W. The order of the fields is V gene, clone size, D gene, J gene, CDR3 protein, CDR3 DNA. The D gene is left open where the match is weak. Size is stated for part of the rows, as once, few or many counts, or as a class when the clone is expanded.

TRBV5-8,.,.,TRBJ2-7,CASSQMTSSYEQYF,TGTGCCAGCAGCCAAATGACTAGCTCCTACGAGCAGTACTTC
TRBV30,.,.,TRBJ2-3,CAWSPGWAVDTQYF,TGTGCCTGGAGTCCTGGATGGGCCGTAGATACGCAGTATTTT
TRBV7-9,.,.,TRBJ1-1,CASSLTLVGRLAGTEAFF,TGTGCCAGCAGCTTGACCCTCGTAGGACGGCTGGCCGGCACTGAAGCTTTCTTT
TRBV18,few,.,TRBJ1-5,CASSPGDNQPQHF,TGTGCCAGCTCACCAGGGGACAATCAGCCCCAGCATTTT
TRBV19,.,.,TRBJ2-3,CASKEAGSTDTQYF,TGTGCCAGTAAGGAGGCGGGGAGCACAGATACGCAGTATTTT
TRBV12-5,.,TRBD1,TRBJ1-2,CASGLRHRGPLYGYTF,TGTGCTAGTGGTTTGAGACACAGGGGGCCCCTCTATGGCTACACCTTC
TRBV18,.,.,TRBJ1-2,CASSPRAGSYGYTF,TGTGCCAGCTCACCCAGGGCAGGCTCCTATGGCTACACCTTC
TRBV7-9,.,TRBD1,TRBJ1-1,CASSSDWRTGVKNTEAFF,TGTGCCAGCAGCTCTGACTGGCGGACAGGGGTAAAGAACACTGAAGCTTTCTTT
TRBV30,.,.,TRBJ1-5,CAWSTGQGGQPQHF,TGTGCCTGGAGTACTGGGCAGGGCGGGCAGCCCCAGCATTTT
TRBV19,few,.,TRBJ1-2,CASSVDGNYGYTF,TGTGCCAGTAGTGTGGACGGAAACTATGGCTACACCTTC
TRBV7-2,.,TRBD2,TRBJ2-5,CASSLVRLAGGLETQYF,TGTGCCAGCAGCTTAGTCAGGCTAGCGGGAGGTCTAGAGACCCAGTACTTC
TRBV6-4,.,TRBD1,TRBJ1-1,CASSGYRGQGNTEAFF,TGTGCCAGCAGTGGATACAGGGGGCAGGGGAACACTGAAGCTTTCTTT
TRBV18,.,.,TRBJ1-5,CASSLPGEGPQHF,TGTGCCAGCTCGCTTCCAGGGGAGGGACCCCAGCATTTT
TRBV5-8,.,.,TRBJ1-2,CASSSDSYTF,TGTGCCAGCAGCTCCGATAGCTACACCTTC
TRBV2,.,.,TRBJ1-4,CASSPQTSREKLFF,TGTGCCAGCAGTCCTCAGACTTCCAGGGAAAAACTGTTTTTT
TRBV5-1,once,.,TRBJ1-1,CASRWGIMENTEAFF,TGCGCCAGCCGGTGGGGGATCATGGAGAACACTGAAGCTTTCTTT
TRBV27,.,TRBD1,TRBJ2-1,CASSTDRGLNNEQFF,TGTGCCAGCAGTACCGACAGGGGACTGAACAATGAGCAGTTCTTC
TRBV5-6,once,.,TRBJ2-7,CASSLAPISYEQYF,TGTGCCAGCAGCTTGGCCCCGATCAGCTACGAGCAGTACTTC
TRBV7-9,.,TRBD2,TRBJ2-2,CASSFPGLAGTGELFF,TGTGCCAGCAGCTTTCCGGGACTAGCGGGCACCGGGGAGCTGTTTTTT
TRBV30,.,TRBD1,TRBJ2-5,CAWIPGQGRETQYF,TGTGCCTGGATTCCGGGACAGGGGAGGGAGACCCAGTACTTC
TRBV9,once,TRBD1,TRBJ1-1,CASSGRQGMNTEAFF,TGTGCCAGCAGCGGACGACAGGGGATGAACACTGAAGCTTTCTTT
TRBV18,.,TRBD1,TRBJ1-1,CASSPETGGAFGKAFF,TGTGCCAGCTCACCAGAGACAGGGGGCGCGTTCGGAAAGGCTTTCTTT
TRBV6-6,.,.,TRBJ2-7,CASLDLSSYEQYF,TGTGCCAGCTTGGACCTAAGCTCCTACGAGCAGTACTTC
TRBV14,.,TRBD1,TRBJ2-5,CASSLPTYSPGQGRETQYF,TGTGCCAGCAGCCTCCCTACATACAGCCCGGGACAGGGGAGAGAGACCCAGTACTTC
TRBV27,.,.,TRBJ2-1,CASSRGGVSSYNEQFF,TGTGCCAGCAGTAGGGGTGGGGTAAGCTCCTACAATGAGCAGTTCTTC
TRBV19,.,TRBD1,TRBJ1-4,CASHRGQGEKLFF,TGTGCCAGTCACAGGGGGCAGGGTGAAAAACTGTTTTTT
TRBV27,.,.,TRBJ2-1,CASSSTGGFQAHEQFF,TGTGCCAGCAGTTCCACCGGGGGATTCCAAGCACATGAGCAGTTCTTC
TRBV5-1,.,.,TRBJ2-1,CASYPSSYNEQFF,TGCGCCAGCTATCCGAGCTCCTACAATGAGCAGTTCTTC
TRBV4-1,.,TRBD2,TRBJ2-3,CASSQVREGADTQYF,TGCGCCAGCAGCCAGGTGCGGGAGGGTGCTGATACGCAGTATTTT